Following are 18 T cell receptor beta chains from one sample sequenced in a study of shared clonotypes between healthy human individuals. Generated by immunoSEQ multiplex PCR, the TCRdb table keeps only in-frame clones and is missing some. The sample records under 550,000 clones, 90% to 96% being singletons. Input material: naive CD4+ T cells sorted from blood. The sample's subset: CD45RA+ positively selected. The receptors originated from a woman in her 30s in good health.

V gene TRBV6-1 combines with J gene TRBJ1-1; no clear D. CDR1 and CDR2 (germline): MNHNS, SASEGT. Trimming took off 0 bases at V and 3 bases at J, with 11 bases between the two ends. This CDR3 region has 15 residues. This CDR3 is CASSEALGGYTEAFF. For the CDR3, the DNA is TGTGCCAGCAGTGAAGCGCTAGGAGGGTACACTGAAGCTTTCTTT.

On this clone: Different DNA sequences within this sample yield the same CDR3. The genes are TRBV11-1 and TRBJ2-3; perhaps TRBD2 as D (6 bases). The CDR3 consists of 15 residues. V was pared by 5 bases and J by 0 bases, with 12 bases between. Germline CDR1 is SGHAT and CDR2 is FQDESV (reference sequence). The CDR3 DNA reads TGTGCCAGCAGCGAGAGTGCGGGGAGCACAGATACGCAGTATTTT. As protein: CASSESAGSTDTQYF. Filled out from reference TRBV11-1 and TRBJ2-3, the complete variable domain reads EAEVAQSPRYKITEKSQAVAFWCDPISGHATLYWYRQILGQGPELLVQFQDESVVDDSQLPKDRFSAERLKGVDSTLKIQPAELGDSAMYLCASSESAGSTDTQYFGPGTRLTVL.

The V and J genes are TRBV28 and TRBJ1-1, with 9 bases that match TRBD1. The germline V gene has CDR1 MDHEN and CDR2 SYDVKM. V lost 2 bases to trimming and J lost 1 base; unmatched junction nucleotides: 2. The CDR3 is made up of 15 amino acids. CDR3 in amino acids: CASSLRDRENTEAFF. The DNA of the CDR3 is TGTGCCAGCAGTTTAAGGGACAGGGAGAACACTGAAGCTTTCTTT.

The table lists this clone with a count of one. The J gene is TRBJ1-1, the V gene TRBV11-2; D gene unclear. CDR3 length: 14 residues. CDR1 is SGHAT, CDR2 FQNNGV, per germline. V was trimmed by 3 bases and J by 1 base, leaving 9 bases between them. For the CDR3, the DNA is TGTGCCAGCAGCTTCGGCTTTAAGAACACTGAAGCTTTCTTT. It is translated as CASSFGFKNTEAFF.

CDR3 nucleotide sequence: TGTGCCAGTTCGGAGGGCCGTTCCTACAATGAGCAGTTCTTC. Its protein is CASSEGRSYNEQFF. This rearrangement joins TRBV5-4 to TRBJ2-1; D is possibly TRBD2 (6 bases). V lost 8 bases, J lost 1 base, and 13 bases lay in between. This CDR3 contains 14 residues. CDR1 SGHNT and CDR2 YYREEE come from the germline V gene (reference sequence).

The V call is TRBV4-1, the J call TRBJ2-5; 9 bases match TRBD2. Germline V gene lookup returns CDR1 MGHRA and CDR2 YSYEKL. The CDR3 is 15 amino acids. J lost 4 bases, V lost 1 base, and 4 bases had no gene match. The CDR3 spells CASSQGLAGLETQYF. The CDR3 DNA follows: TGCGCCAGCAGCCAAGGGCTAGCGGGATTAGAGACCCAGTACTTC.

The CDR3 DNA reads as TGTGCCAGCAGTTATTTACAGGGAACCTATGGCTACACCTTC. Amino acid sequence: CASSYLQGTYGYTF. The V gene is TRBV6-5, the J gene TRBJ1-2; D is perhaps TRBD1 (6 bases). Germline V gene data show CDR1 as MNHEY and CDR2 as SVGAGI. The V end lost 3 bases, the J end lost 4 bases, and 12 bases lay between the germline ends. CDR3 length: 14 residues.

This CDR3 reads CASSLVTREQYF. The CDR3 DNA is TGTGCCAGCAGCTTAGTAACGAGGGAGCAGTACTTC. The chain combines TRBV7-2 with TRBJ2-5; D is perhaps TRBD2 (5 bases). The CDR3 consists of 12 residues. V gave up 1 base and J gave up 11 bases, with 11 bases separating them. Germline CDR1 and CDR2: SGHTA and FQGNSA.

The rearrangement links TRBV5-1 to TRBJ1-1; TRBD1 might be the D (5 bases). Trimming removed 4 bases from V and 5 bases from J, with 15 bases in between. Looked up from germline, CDR1 is SGHRS and CDR2 is YFSETQ. This CDR3 region has 14 residues. The CDR3 DNA reads as TGCGCCAGCAGCCACGGGACGGAGAGGACTGAAGCTTTCTTT. This sequence encodes CASSHGTERTEAFF.

The rearrangement links TRBV7-2 to TRBJ1-5, with D perhaps TRBD1 (5 bases). This CDR3 comprises 11 residues. Germline values: CDR1 SGHTA, CDR2 FQGNSA. V was trimmed by 11 bases and J by 6 bases, leaving 11 bases between them. This chain's CDR3 is CAVGRGQPQHF. CDR3 coding DNA: TGTGCCGTCGGAAGGGGTCAGCCCCAGCATTTT.

This chain joins TRBV14 and TRBJ2-1; D ambiguous. Trimming removed 2 bases at V and 8 bases at J, with 10 bases between. The CDR3 runs to 13 residues. Germline CDR1 and CDR2: SGHDN and FVKESK. DNA for the CDR3: TGTGCCAGCAGCCAACGATGGCGCGATGAGCAGTTCTTC. Its translation: CASSQRWRDEQFF.

The chain joins TRBV18 to TRBJ2-2; TRBD2 is a possible D gene (6 bases). CDR1 and CDR2 (germline): KGHSH, LQKENI. The V gene lost 0 bases and the J gene lost 7 bases, with 15 bases spanning the gap. This CDR3 contains 16 residues. CDR3 in amino acids: CASSPPIGSYGGELFF. In DNA form, the CDR3 reads TGTGCCAGCTCACCACCAATCGGGAGTTACGGCGGGGAGCTGTTTTTT.

In the case of this clone: This specimen includes other DNA sequences encoding the same CDR3. The chain uses TRBV6-5 and TRBJ2-5, with D perhaps assigned TRBD1 or TRBD2 (5 bases each). This CDR3 contains 13 residues. V gave up 0 bases and J gave up 4 bases, with 6 bases separating them. The V gene's germline CDR1 is MNHEY and CDR2 SVGAGI. The CDR3, as DNA: TGTGCCAGCAGTTACTCAGGGACAGAGACCCAGTACTTC. Translation: CASSYSGTETQYF.

V usage is TRBV10-3 and J usage is TRBJ2-7, with TRBD2 matching 10 bases. Germline CDR1 ENHRY, CDR2 SYGVKD. This CDR3 comprises 14 residues. V lost 7 bases, J lost 3 bases, and 6 bases stayed unmatched. The CDR3 region has the DNA TGTGCCATCACGGCTAGCGGGAGTGTCTACGAGCAGTACTTC. Translated, it gives CAITASGSVYEQYF.

The chain is built from TRBV28 and TRBJ2-3, with D perhaps assigned TRBD1 or TRBD2 (6 bases each). Germline CDR1 reads MDHEN; CDR2 reads SYDVKM. Trimming stripped 4 bases from V and 4 bases from J, with 18 bases between. The CDR3 has 16 residues. CDR3: CASSSILGGGADTQYF. CDR3 DNA sequence: TGTGCCAGCAGTTCTATCCTAGGGGGAGGCGCAGATACGCAGTATTTT.

The J gene is TRBJ2-3, the V gene TRBV4-2; 9 bases map to TRBD2. This CDR3 has 20 residues. The trim removed 4 bases at V and 5 bases at J, leaving 22 bases unmatched. The germline CDR1 and CDR2 sequences are LGHNA and YNFKEQ. The CDR3 DNA reads as TGTGCCAGCAGCCCCTTGGGCCTGGGGGGGCGGGAGGGCCGAGGAGATACGCAGTATTTT. Its protein product is CASSPLGLGGREGRGDTQYF.

As DNA, the CDR3 is TGTGCCAGCAGTTCTGGGACTAGCGGGAGGACAGATACGCAGTATTTT. This gives the protein CASSSGTSGRTDTQYF. This chain joins TRBV28 and TRBJ2-3; 15 positions agree with TRBD2. Germline V gene lookup returns CDR1 MDHEN and CDR2 SYDVKM. The V gene end was trimmed by 4 bases and the J gene end by 3 bases; junction bases not matched to a gene: 2. This CDR3 contains 16 residues.

This sequence joins TRBV6-5 and TRBJ2-7, with 13 bases aligning to TRBD2. J was trimmed by 2 bases and V by 5 bases; bases with no gene match: 3. The germline CDR1 and CDR2 sequences are MNHEY and SVGAGI. The CDR3 contains 15 residues. This CDR3 reads CASSTGLAGTYEQYF. DNA for the CDR3: TGTGCCAGCAGTACGGGACTAGCGGGAACCTACGAGCAGTACTTC.